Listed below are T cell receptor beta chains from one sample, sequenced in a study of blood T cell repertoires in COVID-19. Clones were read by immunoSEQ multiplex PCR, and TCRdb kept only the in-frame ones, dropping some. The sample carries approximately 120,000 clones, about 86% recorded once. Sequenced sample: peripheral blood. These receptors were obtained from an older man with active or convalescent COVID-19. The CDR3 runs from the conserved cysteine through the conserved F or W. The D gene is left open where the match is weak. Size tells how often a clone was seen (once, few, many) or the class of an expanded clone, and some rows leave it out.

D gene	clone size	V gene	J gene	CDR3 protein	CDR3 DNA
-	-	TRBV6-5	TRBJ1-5	CASGERVGSPQHF	TGTGCCAGCGGGGAGAGGGTGGGGTCACCCCAGCATTTT
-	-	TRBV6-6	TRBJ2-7	CASSADISRSYEQYF	TGTGCCAGCAGTGCCGACATCTCTCGCTCCTACGAGCAGTACTTC
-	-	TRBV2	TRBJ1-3	CASSVDRRSGNTIYF	TGTGCCAGCAGCGTTGACAGGAGAAGTGGAAACACCATATATTTT
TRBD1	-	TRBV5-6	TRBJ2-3	CASSLLYRGGTDTQYF	TGTGCCAGCAGCTTATTGTACAGGGGAGGCACAGATACGCAGTATTTT
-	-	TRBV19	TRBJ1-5	CASSRGAYSNQPQHF	TGTGCCAGTAGCCGGGGGGCTTATAGCAATCAGCCCCAGCATTTT
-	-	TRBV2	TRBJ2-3	CASSEGGEGTDTQYF	TGTGCCAGCAGTGAGGGCGGGGAGGGCACAGATACGCAGTATTTT
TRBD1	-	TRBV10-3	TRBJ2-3	CAIRQQGASTDTQYF	TGTGCCATCAGGCAACAGGGGGCGAGCACAGATACGCAGTATTTT
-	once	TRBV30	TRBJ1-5	CAWSVGRFNQPQHF	TGTGCCTGGAGTGTTGGGCGTTTCAATCAGCCCCAGCATTTT
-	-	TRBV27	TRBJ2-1	CASSPRGAGNEQFF	TGTGCCAGCAGCCCCCGGGGGGCGGGGAATGAGCAGTTCTTC
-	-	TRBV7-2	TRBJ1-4	CASSRSGVTNEKLFF	TGTGCCAGCAGCCGTTCCGGGGTGACTAATGAAAAACTGTTTTTT
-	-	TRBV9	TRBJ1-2	CASSPMTGNLNYGYTF	TGTGCCAGCAGCCCCATGACAGGAAATCTTAACTATGGCTACACCTTC
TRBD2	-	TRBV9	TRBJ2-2	CASSARLAGGQTGELFF	TGTGCCAGCAGCGCCCGACTAGCGGGGGGGCAGACCGGGGAGCTGTTTTTT
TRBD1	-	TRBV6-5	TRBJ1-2	CASSSRGLGYTF	TGTGCCAGCAGTTCCAGGGGGCTTGGCTACACCTTC
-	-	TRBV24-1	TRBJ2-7	CATSDPTTYEQYF	TGTGCCACCAGTGATCCGACTACCTACGAGCAGTACTTC
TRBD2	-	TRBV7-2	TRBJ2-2	CASSSGLAGVQNTGELFF	TGTGCCAGCAGCTCTGGACTAGCGGGGGTTCAAAACACCGGGGAGCTGTTTTTT